The clone carrying this TCR beta chain has at least ten counts. This specimen comes from a study of spatial heterogeneity in lung cancer. Background on the study: The average count in raw reads for each unique TCR and UMI combination exceeded eight appearances.

TCR cDNA molecules each had a unique molecular identifier. TCRdb independently ran MiXCR on the 5' RACE reads; one entry per CDR3 protein. In the table there are approximately 92,000 distinct CDR3 sequences, roughly 12% of which are singletons. CDR1 SEHNR and CDR2 FQNEAQ come from the germline V gene (reference sequence). CDR3 length: 16 residues. J was trimmed by 5 bases and V by 4 bases; bases with no gene match: 13. Documented time point: sample taken at primary tumor resection. This rearrangement joins TRBV7-9 to TRBJ1-1; the match to TRBD1 covers 7 bases. This clonotype originated in a male donor with early-stage non-small cell lung cancer. This specimen consisted of PBMCs, obtained at surgery. This CDR3 reads CASSYPRQGRRTEAFF. The CDR3 DNA reads TGTGCCAGCAGCTACCCGCGACAGGGAAGGAGGACTGAAGCTTTCTTT.